The next 3 T cell receptor beta chains were all read from a single sample in a study of blood T cell repertoires in COVID-19. The assay was immunoSEQ multiplex PCR, and TCRdb's table has in-frame clones only and misses some. The data contain 25,000 to 30,000 clones, 89% of them singletons. The sequenced sample consisted of peripheral blood. The receptors derive from a human donor with acute or convalescent COVID-19. The donor label of this sample is uncertain.

This chain links TRBV10-3 with TRBJ2-7, with D possibly being TRBD2 (5 bases). Germline-derived CDR1 and CDR2 are ENHRY and SYGVKD. The V and J ends lost 10 bases and 0 bases respectively, with 13 bases between them. The CDR3 is made up of 13 amino acids. In DNA, the CDR3 is TGTGCCACCCTACTAGATTACTCCTACGAGCAGTACTTC. Protein: CATLLDYSYEQYF.

Turning to this clone: One end of the junction is discordant with germline, which a read error may explain. The rearrangement links TRBV10-3 to TRBJ2-1; 9 nucleotides line up with TRBD2. The CDR3 covers 16 residues. The germline V gene has CDR1 ENHRY and CDR2 SYGVKD. This CDR3 is CAINESKTSGYNEQFF. In DNA, the CDR3 is TGTGCCATCAATGAGTCCAAGACTAGCGGTTACAATGAGCAGTTCTTC.

DNA of the CDR3: TGTGCCAGCAGCCCCGCAGGGGCCACCTACGAGCAGTACTTC. Its protein is CASSPAGATYEQYF. The chain combines TRBV7-2 with TRBJ2-7; D is perhaps TRBD1 (6 bases). Germline V gives CDR1 SGHTA, CDR2 FQGNSA. The V end was cut by 5 bases, the J end by 2 bases, with 13 bases between. The CDR3 is 14 residues long.